The subject of this entry is one TCR beta chain. Its antigen is not known. This specimen belongs to a study of blood T cells in healthy people across ages. Total RNA amounts of at least 6 micrograms were extracted per sample. Study conclusions and caveats: There was no known CMV status for donors, so expanded clonotype changes were possibly confounded. The authors considered diversity estimates from one million T cells to be underestimates.

Germline V lookup: CDR1 SGHRS, CDR2 YFSETQ. This CDR3 has 12 amino acids. The germline V and J ends were trimmed by 3 bases and 4 bases, with 7 bases remaining between them. A second PCR of roughly 7 to 11 cycles used a sample-barcoded 5' primer and a J-beta primer mix. TCRdb independently ran MiXCR on the 5' RACE reads; one entry per CDR3 protein. This table has over 700,000 distinct CDR3 sequences, roughly 50% appearing once. The receptor was isolated from an older man in good health. Sequences were obtained from blood. The rearrangement links TRBV5-1 to TRBJ2-5; D uncertain. CDR3 region: CASSSFGETQYF. DNA for the CDR3: TGCGCCAGCAGCTCTTTCGGAGAGACCCAGTACTTC.